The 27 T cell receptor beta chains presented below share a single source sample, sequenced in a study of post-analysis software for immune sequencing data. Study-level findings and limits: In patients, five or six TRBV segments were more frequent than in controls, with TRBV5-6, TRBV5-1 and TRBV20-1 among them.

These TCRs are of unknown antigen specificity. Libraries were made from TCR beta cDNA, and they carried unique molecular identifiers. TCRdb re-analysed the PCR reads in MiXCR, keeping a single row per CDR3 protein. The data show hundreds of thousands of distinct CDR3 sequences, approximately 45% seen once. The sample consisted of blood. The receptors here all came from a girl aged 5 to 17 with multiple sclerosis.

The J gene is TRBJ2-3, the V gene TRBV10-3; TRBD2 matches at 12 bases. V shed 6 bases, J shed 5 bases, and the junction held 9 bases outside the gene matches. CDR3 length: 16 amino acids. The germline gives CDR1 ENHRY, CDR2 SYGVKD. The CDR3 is CAISQRLAGVGDTQYF. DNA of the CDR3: TGTGCCATCAGCCAACGACTAGCGGGAGTAGGAGATACGCAGTATTTT.

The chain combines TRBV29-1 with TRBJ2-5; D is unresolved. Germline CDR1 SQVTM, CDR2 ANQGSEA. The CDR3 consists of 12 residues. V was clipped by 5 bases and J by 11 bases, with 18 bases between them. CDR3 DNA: TGCAGCGTTAATCACCATCGTTTGGGGCAGTACTTC. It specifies CSVNHHRLGQYF.

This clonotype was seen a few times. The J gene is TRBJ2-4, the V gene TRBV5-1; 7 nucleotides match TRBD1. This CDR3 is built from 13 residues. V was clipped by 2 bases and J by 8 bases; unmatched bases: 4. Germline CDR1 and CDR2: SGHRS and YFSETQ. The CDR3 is CASSLRQGDIQYF. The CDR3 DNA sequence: TGCGCCAGCAGCTTACGACAGGGCGACATTCAGTACTTC.

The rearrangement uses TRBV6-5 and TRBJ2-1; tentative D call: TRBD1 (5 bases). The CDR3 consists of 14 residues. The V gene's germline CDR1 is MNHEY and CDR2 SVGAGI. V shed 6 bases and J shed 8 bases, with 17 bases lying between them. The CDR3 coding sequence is TGTGCCAGCAGGGGGTTGGAAGGGGTTGATGAGCAGTTCTTC. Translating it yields CASRGLEGVDEQFF.

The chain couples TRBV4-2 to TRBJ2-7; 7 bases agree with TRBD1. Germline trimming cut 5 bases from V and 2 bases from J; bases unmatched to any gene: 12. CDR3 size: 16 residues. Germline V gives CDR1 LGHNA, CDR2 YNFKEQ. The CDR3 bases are TGTGCCAGCAGCAATATGGGACAGCGGAGCACCTACGAGCAGTACTTC. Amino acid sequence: CASSNMGQRSTYEQYF.

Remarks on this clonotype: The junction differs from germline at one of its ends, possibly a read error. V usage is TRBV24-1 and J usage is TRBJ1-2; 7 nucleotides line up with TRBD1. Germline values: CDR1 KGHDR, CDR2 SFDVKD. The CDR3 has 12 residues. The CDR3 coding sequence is TGTGCCACCGGTGAGACAGGGTATGGCTACACCTTC. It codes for CATGETGYGYTF.

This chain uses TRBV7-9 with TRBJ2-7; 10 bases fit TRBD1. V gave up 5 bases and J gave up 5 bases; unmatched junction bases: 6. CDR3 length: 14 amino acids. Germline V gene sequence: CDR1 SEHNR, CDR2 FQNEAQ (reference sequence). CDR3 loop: CASSRTGTGDEQYF. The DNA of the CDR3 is TGTGCCAGCAGCCGAACCGGGACAGGGGACGAGCAGTACTTC.

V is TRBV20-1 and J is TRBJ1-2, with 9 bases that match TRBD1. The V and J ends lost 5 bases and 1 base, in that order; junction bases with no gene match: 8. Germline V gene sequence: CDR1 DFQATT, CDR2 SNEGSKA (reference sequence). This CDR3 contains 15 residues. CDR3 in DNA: TGCAGTGCTCGATCCGGGACAGGGCTTAACTATGGCTACACCTTC. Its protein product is CSARSGTGLNYGYTF.

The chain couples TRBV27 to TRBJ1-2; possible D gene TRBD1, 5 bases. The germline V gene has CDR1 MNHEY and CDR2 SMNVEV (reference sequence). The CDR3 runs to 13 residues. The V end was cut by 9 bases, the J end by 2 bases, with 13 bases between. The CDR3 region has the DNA TGTGCCAGTGGGGGTGCAGGGAACTATGGCTACACCTTC. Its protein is CASGGAGNYGYTF.

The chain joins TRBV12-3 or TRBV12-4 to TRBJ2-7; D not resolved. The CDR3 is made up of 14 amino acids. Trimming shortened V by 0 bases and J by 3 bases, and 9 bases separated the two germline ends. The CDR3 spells CASSLARPGYEQYF. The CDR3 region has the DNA TGTGCCAGCAGTTTAGCGCGTCCGGGCTACGAGCAGTACTTC.

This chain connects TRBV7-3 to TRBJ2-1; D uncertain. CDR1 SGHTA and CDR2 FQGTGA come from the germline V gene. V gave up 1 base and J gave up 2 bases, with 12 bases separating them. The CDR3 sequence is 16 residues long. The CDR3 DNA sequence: TGTGCCAGCAGCTTAATTTCGACTGGGGCCTACAATGAGCAGTTCTTC. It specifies CASSLISTGAYNEQFF.

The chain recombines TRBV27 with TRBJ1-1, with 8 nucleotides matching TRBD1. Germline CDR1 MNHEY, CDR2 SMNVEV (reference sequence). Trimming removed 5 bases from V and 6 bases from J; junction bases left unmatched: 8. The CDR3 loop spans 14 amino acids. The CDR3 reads CASSIRGRGSEAFF. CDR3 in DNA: TGTGCCAGCAGTATCAGGGGGCGGGGCTCTGAAGCTTTCTTT.

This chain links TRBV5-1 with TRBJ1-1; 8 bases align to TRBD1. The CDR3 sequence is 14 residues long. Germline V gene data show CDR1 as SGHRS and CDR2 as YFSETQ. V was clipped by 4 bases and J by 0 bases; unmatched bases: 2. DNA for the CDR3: TGCGCCAGCAGCACCAGGGGGCTGAACACTGAAGCTTTCTTT. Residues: CASSTRGLNTEAFF.

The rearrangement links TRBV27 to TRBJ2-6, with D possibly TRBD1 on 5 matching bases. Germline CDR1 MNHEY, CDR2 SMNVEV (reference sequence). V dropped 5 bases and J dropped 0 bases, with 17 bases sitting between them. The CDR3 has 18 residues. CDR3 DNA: TGTGCCAGCAGTCGTTTGCAGGGTGTTAGCTCTGGGGCCAACGTCCTGACTTTC. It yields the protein CASSRLQGVSSGANVLTF.

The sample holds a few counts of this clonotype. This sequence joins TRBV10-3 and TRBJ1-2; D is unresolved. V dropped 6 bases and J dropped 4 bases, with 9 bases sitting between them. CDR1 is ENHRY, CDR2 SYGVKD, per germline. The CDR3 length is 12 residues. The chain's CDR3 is CAIRSLPYGYTF. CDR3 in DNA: TGTGCCATCAGGAGCCTACCCTATGGCTACACCTTC.

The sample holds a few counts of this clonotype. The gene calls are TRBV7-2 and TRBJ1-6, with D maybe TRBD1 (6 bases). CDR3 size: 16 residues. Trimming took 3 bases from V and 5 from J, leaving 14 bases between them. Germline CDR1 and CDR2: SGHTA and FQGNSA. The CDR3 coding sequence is TGTGCCAGCAGCTTTGGTGGACAGCTCAATAATTCACCCCTCCACTTT. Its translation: CASSFGGQLNNSPLHF.

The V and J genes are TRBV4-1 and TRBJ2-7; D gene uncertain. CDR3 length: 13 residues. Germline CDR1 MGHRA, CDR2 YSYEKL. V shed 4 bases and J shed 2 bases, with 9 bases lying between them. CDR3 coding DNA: TGCGCCAGCAGCCCGAACGAGGCCTACGAGCAGTACTTC. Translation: CASSPNEAYEQYF.

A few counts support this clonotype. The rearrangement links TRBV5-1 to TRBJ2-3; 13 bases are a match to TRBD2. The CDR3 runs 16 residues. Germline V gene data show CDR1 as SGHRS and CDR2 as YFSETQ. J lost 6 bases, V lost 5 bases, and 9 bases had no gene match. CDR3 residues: CASSSRLAGGGDTQYF. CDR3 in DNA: TGCGCCAGCAGTTCCAGACTAGCGGGAGGTGGGGATACGCAGTATTTT.

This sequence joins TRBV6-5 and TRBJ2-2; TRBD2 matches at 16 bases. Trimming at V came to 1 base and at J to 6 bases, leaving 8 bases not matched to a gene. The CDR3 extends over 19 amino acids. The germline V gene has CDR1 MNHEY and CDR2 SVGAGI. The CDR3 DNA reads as TGTGCCAGCAGTTACTGGGGACTAGCGGGAGGGTCAGGACCCGGGGAGCTGTTTTTT. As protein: CASSYWGLAGGSGPGELFF.

Written as DNA, the CDR3 is TGTGCCACCAGCAGAGGGGAGGGTAATGAGCAGTTCTTC. It yields the protein CATSRGEGNEQFF. The chain carries TRBV15 and TRBJ2-1; 7 bases agree with TRBD2. CDR3 size: 13 residues. Per the germline V gene, CDR1 is LNHNV and CDR2 is YYDKDF (reference sequence). The junction had 1 base not matched to a gene; V was cut back by 1 base and J by 7 bases.

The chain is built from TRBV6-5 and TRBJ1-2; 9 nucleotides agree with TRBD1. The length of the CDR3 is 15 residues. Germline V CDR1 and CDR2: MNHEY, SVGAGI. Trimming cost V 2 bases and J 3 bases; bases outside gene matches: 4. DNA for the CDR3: TGTGCCAGCAGTTACAGGGACAGGGACTACTATGGCTACACCTTC. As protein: CASSYRDRDYYGYTF.

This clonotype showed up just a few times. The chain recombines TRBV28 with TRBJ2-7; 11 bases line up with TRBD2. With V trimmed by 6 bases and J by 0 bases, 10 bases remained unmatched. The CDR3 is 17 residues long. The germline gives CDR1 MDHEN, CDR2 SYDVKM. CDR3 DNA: TGTGCCAGCAGCCGGAGACTAGCGGGGTTGCTCTCCTACGAGCAGTACTTC. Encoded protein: CASSRRLAGLLSYEQYF.

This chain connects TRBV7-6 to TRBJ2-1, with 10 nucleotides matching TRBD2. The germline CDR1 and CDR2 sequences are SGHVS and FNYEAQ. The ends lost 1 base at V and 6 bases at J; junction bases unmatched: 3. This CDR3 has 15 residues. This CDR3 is CASSLVLAGVNEQFF. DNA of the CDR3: TGTGCCAGCAGCTTAGTCCTAGCGGGAGTCAATGAGCAGTTCTTC.

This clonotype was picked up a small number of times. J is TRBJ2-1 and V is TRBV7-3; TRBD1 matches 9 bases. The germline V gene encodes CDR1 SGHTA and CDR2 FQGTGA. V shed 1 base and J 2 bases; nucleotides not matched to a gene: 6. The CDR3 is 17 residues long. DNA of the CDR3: TGTGCCAGCAGCTTAAGCCCAACAGGGGGCCCCTACAATGAGCAGTTCTTC. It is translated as CASSLSPTGGPYNEQFF.

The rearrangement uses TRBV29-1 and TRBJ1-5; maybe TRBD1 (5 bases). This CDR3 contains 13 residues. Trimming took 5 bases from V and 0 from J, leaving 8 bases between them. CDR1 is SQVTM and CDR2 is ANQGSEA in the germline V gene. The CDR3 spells CSVRTHSNQPQHF. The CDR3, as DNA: TGCAGCGTTAGGACACATAGCAATCAGCCCCAGCATTTT.

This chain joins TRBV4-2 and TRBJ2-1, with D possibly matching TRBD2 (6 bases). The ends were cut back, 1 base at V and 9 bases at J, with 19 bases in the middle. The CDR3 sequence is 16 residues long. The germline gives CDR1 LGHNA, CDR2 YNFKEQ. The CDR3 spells CASSQGGLEVEGEQFF. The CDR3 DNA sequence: TGTGCCAGCAGCCAAGGGGGACTGGAGGTTGAGGGTGAGCAGTTCTTC.

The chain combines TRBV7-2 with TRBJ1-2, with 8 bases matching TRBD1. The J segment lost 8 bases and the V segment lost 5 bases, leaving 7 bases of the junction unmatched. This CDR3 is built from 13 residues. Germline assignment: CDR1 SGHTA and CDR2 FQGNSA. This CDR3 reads CASSKTGGHGYTF. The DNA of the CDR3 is TGTGCCAGCAGCAAAACAGGGGGTCACGGCTACACCTTC.